In this sample, the clone carrying this TCR beta chain turned up a few times. The record originates from a study of blood T cell repertoires in COVID-19. The germline V and J ends were trimmed by 3 bases and 0 bases, with 5 bases remaining between them. The length of the CDR3 is 13 residues. Germline V CDR1 and CDR2: ENHRY, SYGVKD. As originally analysed: It was from reference gene primer amplification that nucleated cell counts were estimated. The assay was immunoSEQ multiplex PCR, and TCRdb's table has in-frame clones only and misses some. V and J calls and clone size follow that table, whereas D and trimming were derived from the DNA. The sample lists about 190,000 clones, less than 85% occurring once.

The genes are TRBV10-3 and TRBJ1-1; D is unresolved. The sample taken for sequencing was PBMCs or T cells enriched from blood (not recorded which). This sequence originates from a woman aged 25 to 39 who had recovered from COVID-19. In nucleotides, the CDR3 is TGTGCCATCAGTGATTCGGTGAACACTGAAGCTTTCTTT. This codes for CAISDSVNTEAFF.